This TCR beta chain was documented in a study of blood T cell repertoires in COVID-19. The CDR3 runs 13 residues. The germline V and J ends were trimmed by 6 bases and 3 bases, with 11 bases remaining between them. Data came from immunoSEQ multiplex PCR; TCRdb stores just in-frame clones and leaves some out. Here the sample spans fewer than 700,000 clones, about 89% being singletons. Seattle's cohort entered during active infection and was followed longitudinally. This receptor was obtained from a woman in her forties or fifties with COVID-19, enrolled during active disease. The chain combines TRBV12-3 or TRBV12-4 with TRBJ1-1; maybe TRBD1 (5 bases). Sequenced input: peripheral blood. CDR3 amino acids: CASSSGAHTEAFF. CDR3 DNA sequence: TGTGCCAGCAGCAGTGGGGCCCACACTGAAGCTTTCTTT.